These T cell receptor beta chains were read from a single sample in a study of blood T cells in healthy people across ages. TCRdb ran MiXCR on the 5' RACE reads and lists one entry per CDR3 protein. The data hold 270,000 or so distinct CDR3 sequences, with 25% to 30% observed a single time. Sequenced material: blood. The receptors come from a woman aged 70 to 79 in good health. CDR3s include the opening cysteine and the closing phenylalanine or tryptophan. A D gene is named only where the DNA matches it firmly. The listing skips clone size in some rows; elsewhere it reads once, few, many or a size class.

CDR3nt,CDR3aa,v_gene,abundance,len,d_gene,j_gene
TGTGCCACCAGCAGAGATAAAGCGGGAGGGAGGGAGACCCAGTACTTC,CATSRDKAGGRETQYF,TRBV15,many,16,TRBD2,TRBJ2-5
TGTGCCAGCAGTTCCAATGAAGAACTGTTTTTT,CASSSNEELFF,TRBV28,.,11,.,TRBJ1-4
TGTGCCAGCCACCCGCGGGGGAGGGGATCCTACAATGAGCAGTTCTTC,CASHPRGRGSYNEQFF,TRBV28,.,16,TRBD2,TRBJ2-1
TGCGCCAGCAGCCAAGATATGGGGGACAGGGTGTATGGCTACACCTTC,CASSQDMGDRVYGYTF,TRBV4-1,.,16,TRBD1,TRBJ1-2
TGCAGTGCTAGGGGAAGCGGGAGCTCCTACAATGAGCAGTTCTTC,CSARGSGSSYNEQFF,TRBV20-1,.,15,TRBD2,TRBJ2-1
TGTGCCAGCAGTGGGCCTAGGGGGGCAAATGAAAAACTGTTTTTT,CASSGPRGANEKLFF,TRBV12-3/TRBV12-4,few,15,.,TRBJ1-4
TGTGCCAGCAGCGAGGGTCTATTCACAGATACGCAGTATTTT,CASSEGLFTDTQYF,TRBV13,few,14,.,TRBJ2-3
TGTGCCAGCAGTGACGGAGGCCGGAACATTCAGTACTTC,CASSDGGRNIQYF,TRBV25-1,.,13,.,TRBJ2-4
TGTGCCAGCAGCCAAGAGTTAATAATAAGGCTAGGTGGCAACGAGCAGTACTTC,CASSQELIIRLGGNEQYF,TRBV4-2,few,18,.,TRBJ2-7
TGCAGTGCTAGTGACCAGGGAGTGAGCGAAAAACTGTTTTTT,CSASDQGVSEKLFF,TRBV20-1,.,14,.,TRBJ1-4
TGTGCCAGCTCACGCGGGACTAGCGGGACTTACAATGAGCAGTTCTTC,CASSRGTSGTYNEQFF,TRBV18,many,16,TRBD2,TRBJ2-1
TGTGCCAGTAGAGGACGCCAGACGTTCTACGAGCAGTACTTC,CASRGRQTFYEQYF,TRBV19,few,14,.,TRBJ2-7
TGCAGTGCTAGATCGGGCGAGCAGTACTTC,CSARSGEQYF,TRBV20-1,.,10,.,TRBJ2-7
TGCAGCGTTGCGGACAGGGGGAACACTGAAGCTTTCTTT,CSVADRGNTEAFF,TRBV29-1,.,13,TRBD1,TRBJ1-1
TGTGCCAGCAGCCAGTCAGGGGGCTGGGCTGAAGCTTTCTTT,CASSQSGGWAEAFF,TRBV3-1,few,14,TRBD1,TRBJ1-1
TGTGCCAGCAGACGGGATCAGGAGACCCAGTACTTC,CASRRDQETQYF,TRBV12-3/TRBV12-4,.,12,.,TRBJ2-5
TGCAGCGCTCGGCAGGGAAGCATGAACACTGAAGCTTTCTTT,CSARQGSMNTEAFF,TRBV29-1,few,14,.,TRBJ1-1
TGTGCCAGCAGTGTTTTAGCTGGGGAGACCCAGTACTTC,CASSVLAGETQYF,TRBV25-1,few,13,.,TRBJ2-5
TGTGCCATCCGTAGGACTAGCGGGGCGAACACCGGGGAGCTGTTTTTT,CAIRRTSGANTGELFF,TRBV10-3,few,16,TRBD2,TRBJ2-2
TGTGCCACCAGCAGAGGCCAGGGAACCTACAATGAGCAGTTCTTC,CATSRGQGTYNEQFF,TRBV15,.,15,.,TRBJ2-1
TGTGCCAGCAGTATACAGGGAGGTGACAATGAGCAGTTCTTC,CASSIQGGDNEQFF,TRBV7-2,few,14,.,TRBJ2-1
TGTGCCAGCAGTTCTTACCGGGACAGGGGGACCTACGAGCAGTACTTC,CASSSYRDRGTYEQYF,TRBV28,.,16,TRBD1,TRBJ2-7
TGTGCCAGCAGTTTATTTCCAGGGCGAGACCAGGCTTTCTTT,CASSLFPGRDQAFF,TRBV27,.,14,.,TRBJ1-1
TGTGCCACCAGCAACTCAGAAGAGACCCAGTACTTC,CATSNSEETQYF,TRBV15,few,12,.,TRBJ2-5
TGTGCCTGCAGTTACTGGGTCTTCGATACGGATCCTATGAGGTCCTACGAGCAGTACTTC,CACSYWVFDTDPMRSYEQYF,TRBV6-2/TRBV6-3,.,20,.,TRBJ2-7
TGTGCCAGCACCAAAAGCGCGGGGGGGACAGGTGAAAAACTGTTTTTT,CASTKSAGGTGEKLFF,TRBV3-1,few,16,TRBD1,TRBJ1-4
TGTGCCGGCAGGGACTATACGCAGTATTTT,CAGRDYTQYF,TRBV6-6,.,10,.,TRBJ2-3
TGCGCCAGCAGCTTCGAATCTGGGGCCAACGTCCTGACTTTC,CASSFESGANVLTF,TRBV5-1,few,14,.,TRBJ2-6
TGTGCCACCAGCAGAGACGGAACCTCCATCGGAAACACCATATATTTT,CATSRDGTSIGNTIYF,TRBV15,.,16,.,TRBJ1-3
TGTGCCAGCAGCTCGCATACCCCCGGGACTCAGTCGCAGTATTTT,CASSSHTPGTQSQYF,TRBV11-1,few,15,.,TRBJ2-3
TGTGCCAGCAGTTACAGGGGACAGGGGGGTCTTTCCGGGGCCAACGTCCTGACTTTC,CASSYRGQGGLSGANVLTF,TRBV6-2/TRBV6-3,.,19,TRBD1,TRBJ2-6
TGTGCCAGCTGGCCAGGCGGGGACAGGACGTGGGGCACTGAAGCTTTCTTT,CASWPGGDRTWGTEAFF,TRBV21-1,many,17,.,TRBJ1-1
TGTGCCAGCAGCCCCGGGGGCGGAAGGATCAATGAGCAGTTCTTC,CASSPGGGRINEQFF,TRBV7-9,.,15,.,TRBJ2-1
TGTGCCAGCAATGCCATACTTAGTTCCTATGGCTACACCTTC,CASNAILSSYGYTF,TRBV28,.,14,.,TRBJ1-2
TGCAGCGTTAGAGAAAACTCCTACAATGAGCAGTTCTTC,CSVRENSYNEQFF,TRBV29-1,.,13,.,TRBJ2-1
TGCAGTGCCACCCAGGGATTGGACACTGAAGCTTTCTTT,CSATQGLDTEAFF,TRBV20-1,few,13,.,TRBJ1-1
TGTGCCACTCTTGCTAGCGGACTTTCCTACGAGCAGTACTTC,CATLASGLSYEQYF,TRBV6-6,few,14,TRBD2,TRBJ2-7
TGTGCCAGCAGCTTTATGGGAGGGCGGAACACTGAAGCTTTCTTT,CASSFMGGRNTEAFF,TRBV7-9,few,15,.,TRBJ1-1
TGCGCCAGCAGCCAATACTGGGTGGGGCCCTACGAGAAGTACTTC,CASSQYWVGPYEKYF,TRBV4-1,.,15,.,TRBJ2-7
TGTGCCATCAGTGATCGGACAGGCCACGAGCAGTACTTC,CAISDRTGHEQYF,TRBV10-3,few,13,TRBD1,TRBJ2-7
TGCGCCAGCAGCTGGGAACCTAGCGGGAGTAAAGAGACCCAGTACTTC,CASSWEPSGSKETQYF,TRBV5-1,.,16,TRBD2,TRBJ2-5
TGTGCCAGCAGTTGGAGCACAGATACGCAGTATTTC,CASSWSTDTQYF,TRBV28,.,12,.,TRBJ2-3
TGTGCCAGCAGTGATCAAGGACAAGGATATGGCTACACCTTC,CASSDQGQGYGYTF,TRBV6-1,.,14,.,TRBJ1-2
TGCGCCAGCAGTGAGGGAGCTAATTCACCCCTCCACTTT,CASSEGANSPLHF,TRBV5-1,few,13,.,TRBJ1-6
TGCAGTGCTAGTGGCGACAGGGGAAGCGGTGGAAACACCATATATTTT,CSASGDRGSGGNTIYF,TRBV20-1,.,16,TRBD1,TRBJ1-3
TGTGCCAGCAGCCCTCCGGGGCAGCCACAGCCCCAGCATTTT,CASSPPGQPQPQHF,TRBV7-2,few,14,.,TRBJ1-5
TGTGCCAGCAGTTTACCGGCAGGGAGGGCGGAGACCCAGTACTTC,CASSLPAGRAETQYF,TRBV28,.,15,TRBD2,TRBJ2-5
TGCGCCAGCAGCTTGGCCCTGGCGGGGGGAACCTACGAGCAGTACTTC,CASSLALAGGTYEQYF,TRBV5-1,few,16,TRBD2,TRBJ2-7
TGCAGTGCTAGACGGCAGGGGGCGGGAAAACTGTTTTTT,CSARRQGAGKLFF,TRBV20-1,.,13,TRBD1,TRBJ1-4
TGTGCCAGCGTTCGGGACACTGAAGCTTTCTTT,CASVRDTEAFF,TRBV7-9,.,11,.,TRBJ1-1
TGCAGTGCTAGGGACGATTCCAACTATGGCTACACCTTC,CSARDDSNYGYTF,TRBV20-1,many,13,.,TRBJ1-2
TGCAGTGCTAGATTAGCGGGAGGTTCCTACGAGCAGCACTTC,CSARLAGGSYEQHF,TRBV20-1,.,14,TRBD2,TRBJ2-5
TGTGCCAGCAGCGAAAGCAGGGGTGACGGGGCTTTCTTT,CASSESRGDGAFF,TRBV2,.,13,.,TRBJ1-1
TGCGCCAGCAGCCCCCCGGGCAGAGAGACCCAGTACTTC,CASSPPGRETQYF,TRBV5-6,.,13,.,TRBJ2-5
TGCGCCAGCAGCAACTATGGGGGTGGATCGGAAGCTTTCTTT,CASSNYGGGSEAFF,TRBV5-1,.,14,.,TRBJ1-1
TGTGCCAGCAGTGCCCCCCCTAGCGGGGCTTACGAGCAGTACTTC,CASSAPPSGAYEQYF,TRBV27,.,15,TRBD2,TRBJ2-7
TGCGCCAGCAGCTTGGTGTATCAGGGTTTTAATTACGACAAAAACATTCAGTACTTC,CASSLVYQGFNYDKNIQYF,TRBV5-1,.,19,.,TRBJ2-4